A single sample gave rise to the 28 T cell receptor beta chains below, sequenced in a study of PD-1 blockade in classical Hodgkin lymphoma. The time point was: cycle 4 day 1 (C4D1), after more than five weeks of nivolumab. In every patient, relapse followed autologous stem cell transplantation, while exposure to brentuximab vedotin differed. Measured with immunoSEQ multiplex PCR; TCRdb has only the in-frame clones, and not every one. The sample contains about 85,000 clones, just over 90% of which appear only once. Sample: peripheral blood mononuclear cells (PBMCs), taken before the fourth cycle of nivolumab. The receptors here all came from a human donor with classical Hodgkin lymphoma.

V is TRBV19 and J is TRBJ1-5; 8 positions agree with TRBD1. There are 15 residues in the CDR3. V dropped 5 bases and J dropped 3; count of bases not matched to a gene: 6. Germline lookup yields CDR1 LNHDA and CDR2 SQIVND (reference sequence). This CDR3 reads CASSYRGASNQPQHF. CDR3 DNA sequence: TGTGCCAGTAGTTACAGGGGGGCTTCCAATCAGCCCCAGCATTTT.

The chain employs TRBV30 and TRBJ1-6, with TRBD1 matching 7 bases. V gave up 3 bases and J gave up 9 bases; unmatched junction bases: 11. CDR3 length: 15 amino acids. Germline CDR1 and CDR2: GTSNPN and SVGIG (reference sequence). CDR3 nucleotide sequence: TGTGCCTGGAGAATTCCAGGGGGTGGTCGTTCACCCCTCCACTTT. Translating it yields CAWRIPGGGRSPLHF. Full variable domain (outside the CDR3, taken from reference TRBV30 and TRBJ1-6): SQTIHQWPATLVQPVGSPLSLECTVEGTSNPNLYWYRQAAGRGLQLLFYSVGIGQISSEVPQNLSASRPQDRQFILSSKKLLLSDSGFYLCAWRIPGGGRSPLHFGNGTRLTVT.

The chain links TRBV7-2 to TRBJ2-2, with D perhaps being TRBD1 or TRBD2 (5 bases each). Trimming removed 4 bases from V and 5 bases from J, with 17 bases in between. The germline gives CDR1 SGHTA, CDR2 FQGNSA. This CDR3 region has 16 residues. CDR3 DNA sequence: TGTGCCAGCAGCTCCCCAGGGACCAAGCGGACCGGGGAGCTGTTTTTT. This sequence encodes CASSSPGTKRTGELFF.

The chain recombines TRBV19 with TRBJ2-1; D remains ambiguous. Between the trimmed V and J ends, which lost 7 bases and 1 base, there was a span of 11 bases. Germline V gene lookup returns CDR1 LNHDA and CDR2 SQIVND (reference sequence). This CDR3 has 14 amino acids. CDR3: CASIAPWSYNEQFF. The CDR3 nucleotides are TGTGCCAGTATCGCCCCCTGGTCCTACAATGAGCAGTTCTTC.

The chain joins TRBV28 to TRBJ2-2; D is uncertain. Germline-derived CDR1 and CDR2 are MDHEN and SYDVKM. Trimming took 7 bases from V and 2 from J, leaving 20 bases between them. The CDR3 covers 17 residues. The CDR3 DNA is TGTGCCAGCACCCCCCCTCTTGTCCTGTATAACACCGGGGAGCTGTTTTTT. Residues: CASTPPLVLYNTGELFF.

Note on this clone: Other DNA sequences within the sample encode an identical CDR3. The chain recombines TRBV9 with TRBJ1-4; 9 bases match TRBD1. After removal of 0 bases from V and 8 bases from J, the junction contained 5 bases not matched to a gene. The germline gives CDR1 SGDLS, CDR2 YYNGEE. The length of the CDR3 is 15 residues. The CDR3 reads CASSVAGQGYEKLFF. CDR3 sequence (DNA): TGTGCCAGCAGCGTAGCGGGACAGGGCTACGAAAAACTGTTTTTT.

A few counts support this clone. The V gene is TRBV9, the J gene TRBJ1-1; D is unresolved. V dropped 0 bases and J dropped 4 bases, with 10 bases sitting between them. Per the germline V gene, CDR1 is SGDLS and CDR2 is YYNGEE. The CDR3 is 14 residues long. CDR3 residues: CASSVGEAITEAFF. CDR3 in DNA: TGTGCCAGCAGCGTAGGCGAGGCAATCACTGAAGCTTTCTTT. Full variable domain (rest looked up from reference TRBV9 and TRBJ1-1): DSGVTQTPKHLITATGQRVTLRCSPRSGDLSVYWYQQSLDQGLQFLIQYYNGEERAKGNILERFSAQQFPDLHSELNLSSLELGDSALYFCASSVGEAITEAFFGQGTRLTVV.

The chain is built from TRBV18 and TRBJ2-3; no clear D gene. This CDR3 comprises 12 residues. V gave up 3 bases and J gave up 0 bases, with 1 base separating them. Germline lookup yields CDR1 KGHSH and CDR2 LQKENI. CDR3 in DNA: TGTGCCAGCTCACCCAGCACAGATACGCAGTATTTT. This encodes CASSPSTDTQYF. The variable domain in full, completed from reference TRBV18 and TRBJ2-3, reads NAGVMQNPRHLVRRRGQEARLRCSPMKGHSHVYWYRQLPEEGLKFMVYLQKENIIDESGMPKERFSAEFPKEGPSILRIQQVVRGDSAAYFCASSPSTDTQYFGPGTRLTVL.

The V call is TRBV28, the J call TRBJ2-7; D gene unclear. The V gene lost 2 bases and the J gene lost 3 bases, with 11 bases spanning the gap. This CDR3 has 14 residues. CDR1 is MDHEN and CDR2 is SYDVKM in the germline V gene. The CDR3 sequence: CASSLGSALYEQYF. The CDR3 nucleotides read TGTGCCAGCAGTTTAGGGTCGGCACTCTACGAGCAGTACTTC.

The chain carries TRBV6-6 and TRBJ1-1; D is possibly TRBD1 (6 bases). Germline CDR1 reads MNHNY; CDR2 reads SVGAGI (reference sequence). This CDR3 region has 15 residues. V was clipped by 1 base and J by 7 bases, with 16 bases between them. CDR3 sequence (DNA): TGTGCCAGCAGTTACTTCCCAGGGGAAGACCTTGAAGCTTTCTTT. This codes for CASSYFPGEDLEAFF.

This sequence joins TRBV25-1 and TRBJ1-2; 9 bases are shared with TRBD1. The CDR3 length is 16 residues. Germline values: CDR1 MGHDK, CDR2 SYGVNS. Trimming at V came to 3 bases and at J to 5 bases, leaving 10 bases not matched to a gene. CDR3 DNA: TGTGCCAGCAGTGACCTGGACAGGGGTGTCGTGTATGGCTACACCTTC. Protein: CASSDLDRGVVYGYTF.

CDR3 nucleotide sequence: TGTGCCAGCAGCTTGTGGGCAGGGGACACTGAAGCTTTCTTT. Translating it yields CASSLWAGDTEAFF. V gene TRBV5-5 combines with J gene TRBJ1-1, with D possibly being TRBD1 (6 bases). V lost 1 base and J 3 bases, leaving 10 bases between the germline ends. CDR3 length: 14 amino acids. CDR1 is SGHKS, CDR2 YYEKEE, per germline (reference sequence).

The chain combines TRBV14 with TRBJ1-1; TRBD1 aligns across 7 bases. Germline trimming cut 0 bases from V and 5 bases from J; bases unmatched to any gene: 6. Germline V gene data show CDR1 as SGHDN and CDR2 as FVKESK. This CDR3 is built from 15 residues. CDR3: CASSQEGGAWTEAFF. The CDR3 bases are TGTGCCAGCAGCCAAGAAGGGGGCGCGTGGACTGAAGCTTTCTTT.

The sample holds one count of this clone. The rearrangement links TRBV30 to TRBJ2-7; no clear D gene. The CDR3 loop spans 12 amino acids. The germline V and J ends were trimmed by 4 bases and 5 bases, with 12 bases remaining between them. Germline V gives CDR1 GTSNPN, CDR2 SVGIG (reference sequence). This CDR3 reads CAWNDGQDEQYF. DNA for the CDR3: TGTGCCTGGAATGACGGCCAGGACGAGCAGTACTTC.

This sequence joins TRBV5-1 and TRBJ2-3; no definite D call. V lost 0 bases and J 2 bases, leaving 10 bases between the germline ends. There are 15 residues in the CDR3. Germline V lookup: CDR1 SGHRS, CDR2 YFSETQ. CDR3 nucleotides: TGCGCCAGCAGCTTGGGGCTCCCGAACACAGATACGCAGTATTTT. It encodes CASSLGLPNTDTQYF.

The V call is TRBV9, the J call TRBJ2-7, with a weak D call TRBD1 (6 bases). Trimming took off 3 bases at V and 3 bases at J, with 10 bases between the two ends. Germline V CDR1 and CDR2: SGDLS, YYNGEE. CDR3 size: 13 residues. The CDR3 coding sequence is TGTGCCAGCAGCGCGACAGGCAACTACGAGCAGTACTTC. This sequence encodes CASSATGNYEQYF.

This sequence joins TRBV7-8 and TRBJ2-3; 8 bases map to TRBD2. Germline CDR1 and CDR2: SGHVS and FQNEAQ. The CDR3 has 20 residues. J lost 1 base, V lost 7 bases, and 22 bases had no gene match. The DNA of the CDR3 is TGTGCCAGCACCCCCGACTGGGCGGGGGGTAACTTACAGGGCACAGATACGCAGTATTTT. It encodes CASTPDWAGGNLQGTDTQYF.

Turning to this clone: The junction and the germline gene differ at one end; a read error may be behind it. The chain carries TRBV30 and TRBJ1-2, with D uncertain. Looked up from germline, CDR1 is GTSNPN and CDR2 is SVGIG (reference sequence). This CDR3 contains 11 residues. This chain's CDR3 is CAWSVKSGWGF. CDR3 bases: TGTGCCTGGAGTGTAAAGTCAGGTTGGGGCTTC.

This chain connects TRBV6-6 to TRBJ1-2; possibly TRBD1 for D (5 bases). The CDR3 runs to 13 residues. The germline V gene encodes CDR1 MNHNY and CDR2 SVGAGI (reference sequence). V shed 4 bases and J shed 3 bases, with 9 bases lying between them. The CDR3 coding sequence is TGTGCCAGCAGTTCCGGGACTTACTATGGCTACACCTTC. It yields the protein CASSSGTYYGYTF.

The V gene is TRBV7-9, the J gene TRBJ1-5; tentatively, D is TRBD1 (5 bases). Trimming took off 9 bases at V and 0 bases at J, with 24 bases between the two ends. Germline CDR1 reads SEHNR; CDR2 reads FQNEAQ (reference sequence). CDR3 length: 18 residues. The CDR3 loop is CARDFPMDIDFSNQPQHF. CDR3 DNA sequence: TGTGCCAGGGATTTCCCAATGGACATCGACTTTAGCAATCAGCCCCAGCATTTT.

V gene TRBV6-5 combines with J gene TRBJ2-1; no clear D. Trimming removed 1 base at V and 10 bases at J, with 11 bases between. The CDR3 covers 13 residues. Germline lookup yields CDR1 MNHEY and CDR2 SVGAGI. CDR3 region: CASSYLGAGEQFF. Here the CDR3 DNA reads TGTGCCAGCAGTTACTTAGGTGCTGGGGAGCAGTTCTTC.

V usage is TRBV7-9 and J usage is TRBJ2-5; 8 bases are a match to TRBD2. Germline V gene lookup returns CDR1 SEHNR and CDR2 FQNEAQ (reference sequence). CDR3 length equals 16 residues. Trimming removed 3 bases from V and 0 bases from J; junction bases left unmatched: 6. CDR3 residues: CASSFVGGGNQETQYF. The CDR3 DNA follows: TGTGCCAGCAGCTTTGTGGGCGGGGGGAACCAAGAGACCCAGTACTTC.

The CDR3 bases are TGTGCCAGCAGTTTTTTCCCGACAGGGATTAATGAAAAACTGTTTTTT. This translates into CASSFFPTGINEKLFF. The chain uses TRBV28 and TRBJ1-4; TRBD1 aligns across 7 bases. V gave up 3 bases and J gave up 4 bases; unmatched junction bases: 8. Looked up from germline, CDR1 is MDHEN and CDR2 is SYDVKM. There are 16 residues in the CDR3.

This clone was detected only a few times. This chain links TRBV9 with TRBJ1-2; D is possibly TRBD1 (6 bases). Germline values: CDR1 SGDLS, CDR2 YYNGEE. Trimming shortened V by 4 bases and J by 2 bases, and 9 bases separated the two germline ends. The CDR3 consists of 13 residues. CDR3 residues: CASSSTGNYGYTF. DNA for the CDR3: TGTGCCAGCAGCTCAACAGGGAACTATGGCTACACCTTC.

The chain is built from TRBV19 and TRBJ2-4; D tentatively reads TRBD1 or TRBD2 (5 bases each). Trimming took 3 bases from V and 5 from J, leaving 11 bases between them. Germline V lookup: CDR1 LNHDA, CDR2 SQIVND (reference sequence). CDR3 length: 14 residues. The CDR3 loop reads CASSIQGGQNIQYF. The CDR3 nucleotides read TGTGCCAGTAGTATTCAGGGCGGGCAAAACATTCAGTACTTC.

The rearrangement uses TRBV10-3 and TRBJ2-7, with D perhaps TRBD1 (6 bases). The CDR3 consists of 13 residues. CDR1 ENHRY and CDR2 SYGVKD come from the germline V gene. Trimming cost V 7 bases and J 0 bases, with 10 bases left between them. In DNA, the CDR3 is TGTGCCATCACAGGGGAGAGCTCCTACGAGCAGTACTTC. It yields the protein CAITGESSYEQYF.

This clone appeared once. The rearrangement links TRBV7-2 to TRBJ2-7; a weak D match, TRBD1 (5 bases). This CDR3 is built from 15 residues. Trimming left V 1 base short and J 7 bases short, with 17 bases between. Germline V gives CDR1 SGHTA, CDR2 FQGNSA. Here the CDR3 reads CASSLVDSPPLEQYF. The CDR3 DNA follows: TGTGCCAGCAGCTTAGTAGACAGTCCCCCCCTAGAGCAGTACTTC.

This chain links TRBV14 with TRBJ2-5; D gene ambiguous. CDR1 is SGHDN, CDR2 FVKESK, per germline. The length of the CDR3 is 15 residues. The V gene lost 1 base and the J gene lost 3 bases, with 12 bases spanning the gap. The CDR3 reads CASSQVGWYEETQYF. DNA for the CDR3: TGTGCCAGCAGCCAAGTAGGCTGGTACGAAGAGACCCAGTACTTC.